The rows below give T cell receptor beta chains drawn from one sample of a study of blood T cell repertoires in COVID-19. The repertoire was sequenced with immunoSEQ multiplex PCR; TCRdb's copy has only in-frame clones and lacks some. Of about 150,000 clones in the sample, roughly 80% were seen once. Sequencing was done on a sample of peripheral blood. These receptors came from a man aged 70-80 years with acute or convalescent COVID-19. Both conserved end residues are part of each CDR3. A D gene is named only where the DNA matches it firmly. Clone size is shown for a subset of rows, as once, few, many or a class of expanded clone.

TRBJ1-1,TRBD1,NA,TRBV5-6,CASSNGQGLGTEAFF,TGTGCCAGCAGCAACGGACAGGGATTGGGCACTGAAGCTTTCTTT
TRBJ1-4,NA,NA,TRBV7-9,CASSLQGGGEKLFF,TGTGCCAGCAGCTTACAGGGAGGTGGTGAAAAACTGTTTTTT
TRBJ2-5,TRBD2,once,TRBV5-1,CASSSLAGDGETQYF,TGCGCCAGCAGCTCCCTAGCGGGGGACGGGGAGACCCAGTACTTC
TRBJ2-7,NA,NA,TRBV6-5,CASSSGGSPYEQYF,TGTGCCAGCAGTAGCGGCGGCTCACCCTACGAGCAGTACTTC
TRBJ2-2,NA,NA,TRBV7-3,CASSFGDTGELFF,TGTGCCAGCAGCTTCGGGGACACCGGGGAGCTGTTTTTT
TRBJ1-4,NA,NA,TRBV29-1,CSAEGGATNEKLFF,TGCAGCGCCGAAGGGGGGGCAACTAATGAAAAACTGTTTTTT
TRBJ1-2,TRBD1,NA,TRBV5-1,CASRSTGLYGYTF,TGCGCCAGCAGGTCGACAGGGCTTTATGGCTACACCTTC
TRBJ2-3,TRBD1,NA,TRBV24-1,CATSDLEGARTDTQYF,TGTGCCACCAGTGATTTGGAGGGGGCCCGCACAGATACGCAGTATTTT
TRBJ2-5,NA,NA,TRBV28,CASSFGGVPRGQETQYF,TGTGCCAGCAGTTTTGGAGGGGTCCCCCGAGGCCAAGAGACCCAGTACTTC
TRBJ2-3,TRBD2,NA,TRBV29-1,CSVGLAGGYTDTQYF,TGCAGCGTTGGGCTAGCGGGAGGGTACACAGATACGCAGTATTTT
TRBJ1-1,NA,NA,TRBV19,CASSPLGGGNTEAFF,TGTGCCAGTAGTCCCCTTGGGGGCGGAAACACTGAAGCTTTCTTT
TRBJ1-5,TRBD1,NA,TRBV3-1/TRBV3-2,CASSRSTGTGGQPQHF,TGTGCCAGCAGCCGGAGTACCGGGACAGGGGGTCAGCCCCAGCATTTT
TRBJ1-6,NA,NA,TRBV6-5,CASSRGDGAGAPLHF,TGTGCCAGCAGTCGAGGGGACGGCGCGGGGGCACCCCTCCACTTT
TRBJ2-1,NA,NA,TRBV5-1,CASSLGSSYYNEQFF,TGCGCCAGCAGCTTGGGGAGCTCCTACTACAATGAGCAGTTCTTC
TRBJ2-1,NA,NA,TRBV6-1,CASSERTGAYSYNEQFF,TGTGCCAGCAGTGAACGTACAGGAGCCTATTCCTACAATGAGCAGTTCTTC
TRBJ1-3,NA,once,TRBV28,CASSLMFNSGNTIYF,TGTGCCAGCAGTTTAATGTTCAACTCTGGAAACACCATATATTTT
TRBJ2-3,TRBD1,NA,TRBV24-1,CATSANLRGLTDTQYF,TGTGCCACCAGTGCCAACTTGAGGGGGCTCACAGATACGCAGTATTTT
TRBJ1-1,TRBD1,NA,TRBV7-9,CASSRQGANTEAFF,TGTGCCAGCAGCAGACAGGGGGCGAACACTGAAGCTTTCTTT
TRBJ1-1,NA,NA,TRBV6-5,CATRGRRNTEAFF,TGTGCCACCAGGGGTAGGAGGAACACTGAAGCTTTCTTT
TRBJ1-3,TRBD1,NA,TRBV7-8,CASRQNTGAGTGNTIYF,TGTGCCAGCAGGCAAAATACAGGGGCTGGGACTGGAAACACCATATATTTT
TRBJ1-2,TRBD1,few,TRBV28,CASSRDRAGGYTF,TGTGCCAGCAGTAGGGACAGGGCGGGCGGCTACACCTTC
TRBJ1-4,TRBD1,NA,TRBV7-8,CASSLARTGYEKLFF,TGTGCCAGCAGCTTAGCCCGGACAGGGTACGAAAAACTGTTTTTT
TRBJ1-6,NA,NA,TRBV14,CASSQGGYNSPLHF,TGTGCCAGCAGCCAGGGGGGTTATAATTCACCCCTCCACTTT
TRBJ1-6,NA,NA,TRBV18,CASSAPDAGSRPLHF,TGTGCCAGCTCAGCCCCCGACGCCGGGTCTCGACCCCTCCACTTT
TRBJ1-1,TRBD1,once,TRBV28,CASEETGLEAFF,TGTGCCAGCGAAGAGACAGGGCTTGAAGCTTTCTTT
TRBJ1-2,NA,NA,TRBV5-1,CASSLYQSDYGYTF,TGCGCCAGCAGCTTGTATCAGTCAGACTATGGCTACACCTTC
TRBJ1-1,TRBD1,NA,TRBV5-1,CASSAWTGKTEAFF,TGCGCCAGCAGCGCATGGACAGGGAAAACTGAAGCTTTCTTT
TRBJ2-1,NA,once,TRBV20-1,CSASPGLTYNEQFF,TGCAGTGCTAGTCCTGGGCTAACCTACAATGAGCAGTTCTTC
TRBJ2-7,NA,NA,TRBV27,CASSSIGQPISYEQYF,TGTGCCAGCAGTTCCATCGGACAGCCGATATCCTACGAGCAGTACTTC
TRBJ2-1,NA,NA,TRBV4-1,CASSQTGQNSYNEQFF,TGCGCCAGCAGCCAAACCGGACAGAACTCCTACAATGAGCAGTTCTTC
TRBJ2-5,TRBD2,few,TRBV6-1,CASSERRLAGQETQYF,TGTGCCAGCAGTGAAAGGCGACTAGCAGGGCAAGAGACCCAGTACTTC
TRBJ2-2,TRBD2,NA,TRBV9,CASSPTGLASLAGELFF,TGTGCCAGCAGCCCCACGGGACTAGCGAGTTTGGCCGGGGAGCTGTTTTTT
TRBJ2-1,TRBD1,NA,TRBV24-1,CATSDLPRTGSYNEQFF,TGTGCCACCAGTGATTTGCCAAGGACAGGCTCCTACAATGAGCAGTTCTTC
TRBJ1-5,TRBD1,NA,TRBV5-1,CASSLGPGTGNQPQHF,TGCGCCAGCAGCTTGGGGCCCGGGACAGGGAATCAGCCCCAGCATTTT
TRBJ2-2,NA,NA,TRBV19,CASSIGQGKGTGELFF,TGTGCCAGTAGTATTGGGCAGGGCAAGGGCACCGGGGAGCTGTTTTTT
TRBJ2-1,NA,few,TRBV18,CASSPHGAGAHGNEQFF,TGTGCCAGCTCACCACACGGCGCGGGGGCCCATGGGAATGAGCAGTTCTTC
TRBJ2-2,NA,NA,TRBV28,CASSLGAPTGELFF,TGTGCCAGCAGTTTGGGGGCTCCCACCGGGGAGCTGTTTTTT
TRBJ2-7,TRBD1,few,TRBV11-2,CASRDQGGPPNEQYF,TGTGCCAGCAGAGATCAAGGGGGCCCTCCTAACGAGCAGTACTTC
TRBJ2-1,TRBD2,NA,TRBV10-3,CAISENSGTSPYNEQFF,TGTGCCATCAGTGAGAATTCCGGGACTAGCCCCTACAATGAGCAGTTCTTC
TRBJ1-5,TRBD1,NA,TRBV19,CASSTTGGGQPQHF,TGTGCCAGTAGTACCACAGGGGGCGGTCAGCCCCAGCATTTT
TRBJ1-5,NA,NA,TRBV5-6,CASSFGISNQPQHF,TGTGCCAGCAGCTTCGGGATTAGCAATCAGCCCCAGCATTTT
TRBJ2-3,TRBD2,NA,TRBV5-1,CASSFRGADTQYF,TGCGCCAGCAGCTTCCGGGGGGCAGATACGCAGTATTTT
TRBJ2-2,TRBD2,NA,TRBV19,CASTDGGSGINTGELFF,TGTGCCAGTACCGATGGGGGTAGCGGGATTAACACCGGGGAGCTGTTTTTT
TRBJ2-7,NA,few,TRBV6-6,CASSWRQNYEQYF,TGTGCCAGCAGTTGGCGGCAGAACTACGAGCAGTACTTC
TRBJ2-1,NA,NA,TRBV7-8,CASSLRIAGLFGNEQFF,TGTGCCAGCAGCTTAAGGATTGCGGGTCTATTCGGGAATGAGCAGTTCTTC